The sequence of this TCR beta chain was determined in a study of cytomegalovirus exposure and HLA in healthy donors (dated by TCRdb to 2017 to 2019). In the study overall: An earlier analysis of approximately 640 of the donors reported about 250 Gb of sequence data and 120 million or so unique TCR beta sequences from about 200 million T cells. Alongside the repertoire data, information on donor age, sex, ethnicity and CMV serostatus was compiled. HLA typing covered class I and class II loci at four-digit resolution. Every repertoire in the discovery cohort had been generated on one and the same sequencing platform. A few DR-DQ haplotypes were treated as single units for association and clustering because of strong linkage in the cohort. In the later analysis, no new phenotypic data were used to find candidate immune exposures; instead, reliance was placed on TCR beta sequences and their occurrence across donors. In a later analysis, previously published TCR beta repertoires from several hundred donors were re-analyzed and high-resolution HLA genotyping was added so that TCR occurrence patterns could be studied. High-throughput TCR immunosequencing, statistical association of individual TCRs with disease status, and machine learning were combined to predict cytomegalovirus infection status. The study aimed to test whether cataloging public T cell receptors could reveal signatures of past pathogen exposure. The study used immunosequencing to profile the T cell repertoires of 600 to 850 subjects and linked those repertoires to cytomegalovirus serostatus. Typing coverage differed by locus: A, B, C, DRB1 and DQB1 were typed in roughly 620-630 donors, DQA1 in 500 to 550, DPA1 in around 580, and DPB1 in approximately 450. Among almost 400 genotyped donors of the cohort, an average of approximately 230,000 unique TCR beta nucleotide sequences were sequenced per donor, 15% to 20% of them non-productive. In addition to the first cohort of 666 subjects, a separate validation cohort of over 90 different subjects was used. Approximately 300 gigabases of sequencing data and approximately 91 million unique TCR sequences made up an early release that covered fewer than 650 HLA-typed donors. Among the roughly 400 genotyped donors, around 81% belonged to the genetic ancestry cluster associated with self-reported Caucasian donors. Genome-wide SNP genotypes for about 55% of the roughly 670 donors were used in a later genetic analysis, which treated that subset as a discovery cohort. An earlier analysis of approximately 640 of the donors applied high-throughput TCR beta sequencing to assess whether each TCR beta V gene segment acted as functional or pseudogenic.

With respect to this clone: Its antigen has not been determined. Base qualities are not at hand, and no much larger clone is one base apart.

Library creation used the immunoSEQ multiplex PCR assay. For the multiplex PCR, a mixture combining 60 forward primers for TCR Vbeta segments and 13 reverse primers for TCR Jbeta segments was used. The CDR3 region of rearranged TCR beta genes was amplified from genomic DNA by a multiplex PCR assay. The amplified TCR beta libraries were sequenced on the Illumina HiSeq System as 87-base-pair reads. The published analysis was carried out like this. A later analysis counted about 76 million unique TCR beta chains across the 666 repertoires, and 9.5 million to 11 million of these chains were shared by at least two donors. Raw reads were error-corrected and collapsed into unique sequences with a nearest-neighbor algorithm that merged closely related sequences to remove PCR and sequencing errors. V, D and J gene segments were assigned by aligning CDR3 sequences to IMGT reference sequences. Each retained sequence needed at least a six-nucleotide match to both a V gene segment and a J gene segment. Rearrangements were called productive when the CDR3 lacked stop codons and stayed in frame with V and J; all others were non-productive. CDR3 was defined according to IMGT convention as the region running from the second conserved V-encoded cysteine to the conserved J-encoded phenylalanine. In an earlier analysis of some 550 of the donors, sequences lacking an unambiguous match to a single V gene segment were excluded. An earlier analysis of over 450 of the donors classified V segments as functional when productive rearrangements were above 56.7% and as segregating when the standard deviation between donors was above 5%. A statistical classification framework was developed to diagnose cytomegalovirus status using the catalog of TCR beta chain sequences. V and J gene assignment, in a later analysis, came from comparing TCR nucleotide sequences with IMGT/GENE-DB human TR gene sequences. In a later analysis, CDR3 sequences and most-parsimonious VDJ recombination scenarios were assigned using the TCRdist pipeline. In a later analysis, each TCR beta chain was defined by its CDR3 amino acid sequence together with its V-gene family, and reads lacking a unique V-gene family were excluded. In a later analysis, 550 to 650 highly shared, low-generation-probability nucleotide sequences were removed to address suspected cross-contamination and a sequencing artifact. In a later analysis, a clonal expansion index was calculated for each public chain from normalized within-repertoire ranks of inferred template counts. Generation probabilities in a later analysis came from a VDJ recombination model fitted to out-of-frame rearrangements, and those results were checked against IGoR. A later analysis scored TCR-TCR, TCR-HLA and TCR-CMV co-occurrence with hypergeometric tests, applying a repertoire-size bias correction to TCR pairs. In a later analysis, false discovery rates were estimated by permuting HLA or CMV assignments 20 times. In a later analysis, co-occurring TCRs were grouped using DBSCAN, and TCRdist sequence similarity was added for clustering within HLA-allele-positive subsets. Co-occurrence clustering excluded repertoires with fewer than 30,000 or more than 120,000 public chains, plus five with anomalous nucleotide sharing. Held by TCRdb, this immuneACCESS table contains in-frame sequences only and omits some clones. Under half of the omission traces to an unresolved V gene where checked; the cause of the rest is unknown. V and J calls plus clone size are reproduced from that table; the DNA served to infer D and trimming. The sample table holds around 92,000 clones, of which 75% to 85% were seen once. The ten largest account for 2% to 2.5% of the sample.

The cohort was made up of about 670 healthy bone marrow donors. All cohort members were sampled while nominally healthy, although unrecorded immune exposures were likely present. The donor was CMV seronegative and belonged to the group of 352 seronegative cohort members. Each donor provided a peripheral blood sample, and peripheral blood mononuclear cells were used for TCR beta sequencing. The Qiagen DNeasy Blood Extraction Kit was used to extract genomic DNA from the blood cell samples. Overall study outcomes, separate from this receptor: In vitro tests confirmed that a few of the cytomegalovirus-associated TCR beta chains recognize cytomegalovirus antigens. HLA typing was unavailable for some donors at each locus, so association tests used only the typed subset. A later analysis found that TCR association rates varied across HLA loci, with DRB1 alleles showing the most associated TCRs and HLA-C alleles the fewest. Assigning TCR associations to individual alleles was difficult when HLA alleles, especially DR and DQ, strongly co-occurred. CMV serostatus was the only immune exposure information available for the cohort. While some public TCRs were present in many individuals, most TCR sequences turned up only very rarely across donors. A later genetic analysis associated a missense DCLRE1C variant with V-gene and J-gene trimming of TCR beta chains, and an independent cohort replicated the association. The cohort was sequenced for TCR beta chains only, and without alpha or paired-chain data the features that could be detected were limited. Most CMV-associated TCR beta chains appeared to be HLA-restricted in a later analysis, and the HLA associations seemed to be driven largely by CMV exposure. In a later genetic analysis, fewer N-insertions in productive TCRs were reported among donors in an Asian-associated ancestry cluster than the approximately 710-donor mean. According to the authors, the approach could potentially be generalized to other disease states and immunological phenotypes. Some IMGT-functional V segments, including TRBV6-2 and TRBV6-3, could not be told apart with the 87-base-pair reads, so those segments were excluded. In the study, 164 TCR beta chains were listed as associated with cytomegalovirus. In a later analysis, several top co-occurrence clusters were reported to appear linked to parvovirus B19, influenza, CMV and Epstein-Barr virus. Linkage disequilibrium might explain the correlated functional status among segregating V segments, but an unknown experimental factor could not be ruled out. A later analysis associated about 18,000 TCR beta sequences with specific HLA alleles at a false discovery rate of 0.05. The earlier analysis of some 540 of the donors excluded roughly 17 rarely observed V segments, including chromosome 9 orphons, because counts were too low. Compared with equally common non-associated chains, HLA-associated TCR beta chains in a later analysis were more clonally expanded and had lower generation probabilities. A further reported finding was that TCR beta sequences accurately predicted the HLA-A and HLA-B alleles for most subjects in the first cohort. Presence/absence analyses assumed roughly uniform sequencing depth across donors, an assumption that may not hold. A cluster of highly shared sequence variants was judged likely to be a technical artifact of the sequencing pipeline. Cytomegalovirus status was reported to be diagnosed by the classifier with high specificity and sensitivity in both the original and validation cohorts. Broadly in line with IMGT annotations, most TCR beta V segments showed up in productive rearrangements about 87% or about 30% of the time in an earlier analysis of several hundred of the donors.

CDR3 length: 14 amino acids, cysteine to phenylalanine. Only the CDR3 DNA is retained, 42 bases long and in frame from the first base. The CDR1 and CDR2 encoded by the germline V gene are WSHSY and SAAADI. The V end gives up 7 bases and the J end 6 bases, leaving 5 bases in the junction not matched to a gene. The chain couples TRBV10-2 to TRBJ1-5; TRBD1 agrees with 11 junctional bases. This TCR came from a man younger than 30 in good health and CMV-seronegative. The sample comprised PBMCs. The CDR3 reads CASTGQGASQPQHF. The nucleotides read TGCGCCAGCACCGGACAGGGGGCAAGTCAGCCCCAGCATTTT.